This record covers a single T cell receptor beta chain. No antigen is known for it. Germline V gene data show CDR1 as MGHRA and CDR2 as YSYEKL. This CDR3 contains 19 residues. The V and J ends lost 4 bases and 2 bases, in that order; junction bases with no gene match: 14. Among the donors, all were healthy bone marrow donors. These data come from a study of cytomegalovirus exposure and HLA in healthy donors. Whole-study context: An early release of data contained 80 million to 85 million unique TCRs, which came from HLA-typed donors. Notes on the study in general: Later work showed greater clonal expansion in HLA-associated TCR beta chains than in equally common others. 87-base-pair reads could not separate some V segments, including TRBV6-2 and TRBV6-3.

The PCR made use of 60 Vbeta and 13 Jbeta primers. Libraries were prepared by immunoSEQ multiplex PCR; TCRdb keeps only in-frame clonotypes and omits some of them. The repertoire holds roughly 99,000 clones, about four fifths seen once, with less than 3.5% in the top ten. V is TRBV4-1 and J is TRBJ2-6, with 7 positions matching TRBD1. Sequencing was performed on PBMCs. The TCR comes from a man aged 30-40 years in good health and CMV-seropositive. The CDR3 is CASSRSPGQRSAGANVLTF. In DNA form, the CDR3 reads TGCGCCAGCAGCCGATCCCCGGGACAGCGGTCGGCTGGGGCCAACGTCCTGACTTTC.